This TCR beta chain was retrieved from a study of blood T cell repertoires in COVID-19 (TCRdb year 2020). Study-level background: Samples covering the acute and convalescent phases of COVID-19 were provided by collaborators in the United States, Italy and Spain. The material from the prospective study consisted of cDNA or gDNA derived from T cells, B-cell-depleted T cells, or PBMCs. The repertoires were released in a freely available public database meant as a resource for research on the immune response to SARS-CoV-2. The sample metadata nearly always contained a de-identified subject ID, COVID-19 status, age in years and sex. Where available, HLA class I and class II types were obtained from metadata supplied by the sample provider rather than from assay-based typing. Subjects who had been exposed to COVID-19, were actively infected with it, or had recovered from it provided the deeply sampled blood TCRbeta repertoires that made up the dataset. Samples were obtained from the ongoing ImmuneRACE study (first 160 participants) and from some 1,200 subjects provided by 6 global collaborators. On the study overall, not on this receptor specifically: The quantity of clinical and demographic metadata differed by source and by participant and was supplied without curation.

Whole blood was collected in K2EDTA tubes by collaborating institutions according to the institutions' own protocols. Collaborator samples were shipped for TCRbeta analysis as frozen whole blood, isolated PBMCs, or DNA extracted from either sample type. About this clone: Its antigen is currently not known. No much larger clone exists at a distance of one base, and base qualities are not known.

TCRbeta CDR3 regions were amplified from genomic DNA using the immunoSEQ Assay, a bias-controlled multiplex PCR. The paper's data handling went like this. The number of nucleated cells in each sample was estimated by amplification of reference gene primers within the assay. To quantify the absolute abundance of each unique TCRbeta CDR3 rearrangement, sequence reads were collapsed and filtered. Productive Simpson clonality was computed per sample as the square root of Simpson's diversity index over productive rearrangements. In TCRdb, the immuneACCESS table is reduced to in-frame sequences with V and J assigned. These tables do not hold every clone; where another copy was compared, an unresolved V gene accounts for under half, and the others remain unexplained. Clone size and V and J calls were adopted from that table, with D and trimming inferred from the DNA. Here the sample has 90,000 to 120,000 clones; about 90% occur a single time. The top ten constitute less than 1.5% of the sample.

The sequence derives from a woman younger than 45 with acute or convalescent COVID-19. The sample was peripheral blood.

The nucleotide sequence is given as TGTGCCAGCAGCAGATCCGGGACAGGGGGTAAGGGGGGAAATGGCTACACCTTC. Its translation is CASSRSGTGGKGGNGYTF. In this chain, TRBV27 is recombined with TRBJ1-2; 11 central nucleotides agree with TRBD1. V loses 6 bases at its end and J loses 6 bases; junction bases beyond the gene matches: 18. Based on the germline V gene (reference sequence), the CDR1 and CDR2 sequences are MNHEY and SMNVEV. The CDR3 has 18 amino acids, counting the end cysteine and phenylalanine. Only the CDR3 DNA stays, 54 bases, in frame from base 1.